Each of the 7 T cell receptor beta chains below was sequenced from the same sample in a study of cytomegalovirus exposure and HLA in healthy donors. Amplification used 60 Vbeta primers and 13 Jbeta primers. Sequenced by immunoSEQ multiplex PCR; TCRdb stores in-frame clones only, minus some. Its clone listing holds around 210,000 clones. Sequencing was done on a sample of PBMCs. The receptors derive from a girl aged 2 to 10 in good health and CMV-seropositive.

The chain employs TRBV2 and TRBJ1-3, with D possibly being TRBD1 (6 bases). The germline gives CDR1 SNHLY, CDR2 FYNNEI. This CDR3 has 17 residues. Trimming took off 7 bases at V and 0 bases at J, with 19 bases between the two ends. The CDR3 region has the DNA TGTGCCAGCATCGGGGGGGGCGGTCAAGGCTCTGGAAACACCATATATTTT. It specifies CASIGGGGQGSGNTIYF.

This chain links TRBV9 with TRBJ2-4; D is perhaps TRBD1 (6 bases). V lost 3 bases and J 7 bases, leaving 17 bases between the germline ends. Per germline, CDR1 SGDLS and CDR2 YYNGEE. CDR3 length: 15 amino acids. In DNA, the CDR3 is TGTGCCAGCAGCGGGCCAGGGGCGCTCGGGAACATTCAGTACTTC. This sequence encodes CASSGPGALGNIQYF.

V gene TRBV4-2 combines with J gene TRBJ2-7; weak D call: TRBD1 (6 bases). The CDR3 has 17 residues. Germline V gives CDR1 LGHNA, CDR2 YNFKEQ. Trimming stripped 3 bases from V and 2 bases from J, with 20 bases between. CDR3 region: CASSQTTSGTTPYEQYF. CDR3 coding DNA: TGTGCCAGCAGCCAGACAACCTCCGGGACAACCCCCTACGAGCAGTACTTC.

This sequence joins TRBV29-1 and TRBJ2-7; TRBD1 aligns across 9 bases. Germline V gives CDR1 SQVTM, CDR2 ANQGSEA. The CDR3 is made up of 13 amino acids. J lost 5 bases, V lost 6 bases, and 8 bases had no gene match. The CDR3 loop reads CSVDPGTGNEQYF. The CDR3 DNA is TGCAGCGTCGACCCCGGGACAGGGAACGAGCAGTACTTC.

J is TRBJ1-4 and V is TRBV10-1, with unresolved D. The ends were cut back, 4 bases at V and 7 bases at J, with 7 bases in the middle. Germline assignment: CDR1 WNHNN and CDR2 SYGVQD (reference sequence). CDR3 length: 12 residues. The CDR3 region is CASSGAGEKLFF. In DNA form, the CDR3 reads TGCGCCAGCAGTGGAGCAGGTGAAAAACTGTTTTTT.

In nucleotides, the CDR3 is TGTGCCAGCAGCGCTAACAGGGGGAATCAGCCCCAGCATTTT. Translating gives CASSANRGNQPQHF. The V gene is TRBV9, the J gene TRBJ1-5, with 8 bases identical to TRBD1. Looked up from germline, CDR1 is SGDLS and CDR2 is YYNGEE. Unmatched junction bases numbered 3, after V lost 3 bases and J lost 4 bases. The CDR3 has 14 residues.

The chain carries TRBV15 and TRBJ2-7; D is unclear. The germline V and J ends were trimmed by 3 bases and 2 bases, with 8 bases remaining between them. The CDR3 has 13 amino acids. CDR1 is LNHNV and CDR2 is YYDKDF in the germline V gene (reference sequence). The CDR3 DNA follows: TGTGCCACCAGCAGGGGCAGGACCTACGAGCAGTACTTC. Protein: CATSRGRTYEQYF. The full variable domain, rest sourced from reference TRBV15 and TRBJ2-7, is DAMVIQNPRYQVTQFGKPVTLSCSQTLNHNVMYWYQQKSSQAPKLLFHYYDKDFNNEADTPDNFQSRRPNTSFCFLDIRSPGLGDTAMYLCATSRGRTYEQYFGPGTRLTVT.